The 18 T cell receptor beta chains below were found in one sample sequenced in a study of T cell responses to AZD1222 COVID-19 vaccine. The assay was immunoSEQ multiplex PCR, and TCRdb's table has in-frame clones only and misses some. The sample holds over 100,000 clones, approximately 89% seen once. The sample consisted of peripheral blood, taken 28 days after the second AZD1222 dose. These receptors came from an adult who received the AZD1222 COVID-19 vaccine.

J is TRBJ1-3 and V is TRBV30; a weak D match, TRBD1 (5 bases). V lost 0 bases to trimming and J lost 3 bases, with 9 bases between them. From germline, CDR1 is GTSNPN and CDR2 SVGIG (reference sequence). The length of the CDR3 is 14 residues. CDR3 loop: CAWSVQAVGNTIYF. Here the CDR3 DNA reads TGTGCCTGGAGTGTACAGGCTGTTGGAAACACCATATATTTT.

The rearrangement joins TRBV7-9 to TRBJ2-1; TRBD2 matches 14 bases. The V gene's germline CDR1 is SEHNR and CDR2 FQNEAQ (reference sequence). Trimming at V came to 5 bases and at J to 5 bases, leaving 5 bases not matched to a gene. This CDR3 comprises 16 residues. CDR3 amino acids: CASSPLTSGGDNEQFF. Written as DNA, the CDR3 is TGTGCCAGCAGCCCCTTGACTAGCGGGGGGGACAATGAGCAGTTCTTC.

This CDR3 is CASSYVYREGGNQPQHF. Here the CDR3 DNA reads TGTGCCAGCAGTTACGTCTACAGGGAGGGGGGCAATCAGCCCCAGCATTTT. This rearrangement joins TRBV6-2 or TRBV6-3 to TRBJ1-5; D is perhaps TRBD1 (6 bases). The CDR3 totals 17 residues. V lost 2 bases and J lost 2, with 16 bases in between. The germline V gene encodes CDR1 MNHEY and CDR2 SVGEGT.

The chain links TRBV9 to TRBJ2-1, with D perhaps TRBD2 (5 bases). CDR3 length equals 11 residues. Trimming removed 5 bases from V and 7 bases from J, with 7 bases in between. Germline loops: CDR1 SGDLS, CDR2 YYNGEE. CDR3 sequence: CASRTGNEQFF. The CDR3 DNA is TGTGCCAGCAGGACGGGGAATGAGCAGTTCTTC.

The chain has TRBV7-6 and TRBJ2-2; D not certain. This CDR3 contains 14 residues. The germline gives CDR1 SGHVS, CDR2 FNYEAQ. The germline V and J ends were trimmed by 1 base and 1 base, with 4 bases remaining between them. CDR3 nucleotides: TGTGCCAGCAGCTTAGAAGGGAACACCGGGGAGCTGTTTTTT. Translated: CASSLEGNTGELFF.

V and J are TRBV7-6 and TRBJ1-1, with 9 bases that match TRBD1. V shed 5 bases and J 1 base; nucleotides not matched to a gene: 5. This CDR3 is 15 amino acids long. Germline V gene lookup returns CDR1 SGHVS and CDR2 FNYEAQ. CDR3 DNA sequence: TGTGCCAGCAGCCCGGACAGGGGAGCGAACACTGAAGCTTTCTTT. Encoded protein: CASSPDRGANTEAFF. The complete variable domain, with remaining parts taken from reference TRBV7-6 and TRBJ1-1, reads GAGVSQSPRYKVTKRGQDVALRCDPISGHVSLYWYRQALGQGPEFLTYFNYEAQQDKSGLPNDRFSAERPEGSISTLTIQRTEQRDSAMYRCASSPDRGANTEAFFGQGTRLTVV.

The chain has TRBV19 and TRBJ2-7, with a weak D call TRBD2 (5 bases). Germline CDR1 is LNHDA and CDR2 is SQIVND (reference sequence). This CDR3 is built from 12 residues. Between the trimmed V and J ends, which lost 8 bases and 3 bases, there was a span of 11 bases. CDR3 amino acids: CASANRGYEQYF. The CDR3 DNA reads as TGTGCCAGTGCGAACCGGGGCTACGAGCAGTACTTC.

The chain employs TRBV25-1 and TRBJ2-3; TRBD1 matches at 7 bases. J lost 1 base, V lost 4 bases, and 5 bases had no gene match. The CDR3 has 15 amino acids. Germline values: CDR1 MGHDK, CDR2 SYGVNS. CDR3 protein: CASSATGTGTDTQYF. The CDR3 nucleotides are TGTGCCAGCAGTGCCACCGGGACAGGCACAGATACGCAGTATTTT.

V is TRBV3-1 (or the pseudogene TRBV3-2) and J is TRBJ2-1; D may be TRBD2 (7 bases). Between the trimmed V and J ends, which lost 4 bases and 6 bases, there was a span of 16 bases. The CDR3 consists of 15 residues. Per the germline V gene, CDR1 is LGHDT and CDR2 is YNNKEL (reference sequence). In nucleotides, the CDR3 is TGTGCCAGCAGCCTCCGGCAAGGGGGGGCCAATGAGCAGTTCTTC. It yields the protein CASSLRQGGANEQFF.

This rearrangement joins TRBV5-1 to TRBJ2-5; D is perhaps TRBD2 (6 bases). Trimming removed 1 base at V and 3 bases at J, with 10 bases between. CDR1 and CDR2 (germline): SGHRS, YFSETQ. The CDR3 runs 14 residues. CDR3 residues: CASSLFGSEETQYF. As DNA, the CDR3 is TGCGCCAGCAGCTTGTTCGGGAGTGAAGAGACCCAGTACTTC.

The table lists this clone with a few counts. The genes are TRBV7-3 and TRBJ2-1; D is unclear. Germline lookup yields CDR1 SGHTA and CDR2 FQGTGA. V lost 2 bases to trimming and J lost 0 bases, with 8 bases between them. The CDR3 sequence is 15 residues long. The DNA for the CDR3 is TGTGCCAGCAGCTTAGATCCGAGCTCCTACAATGAGCAGTTCTTC. Translated, it gives CASSLDPSSYNEQFF.

The chain is built from TRBV5-4 and TRBJ2-1, with 8 bases fitting TRBD2. V was clipped by 3 bases and J by 10 bases; unmatched bases: 6. The CDR3 loop spans 13 amino acids. The germline gives CDR1 SGHNT, CDR2 YYREEE (reference sequence). In DNA form, the CDR3 reads TGTGCCAGCAGCTCAGAGACTAGCGTAGAGCAGTTCTTC. Its protein is CASSSETSVEQFF.

This chain connects TRBV27 to TRBJ2-3, with 8 bases matching TRBD2. The CDR3 runs 15 residues. J lost 6 bases, V lost 2 bases, and 7 bases had no gene match. Germline V gives CDR1 MNHEY, CDR2 SMNVEV (reference sequence). CDR3 DNA sequence: TGTGCCAGCAGTTTACACGGGAGGGCCGCTGATACGCAGTATTTT. Translating it yields CASSLHGRAADTQYF.

The chain links TRBV5-6 to TRBJ2-1, with D maybe TRBD1 (5 bases). Germline CDR1 reads SGHDT; CDR2 reads YYEEEE. The CDR3 runs to 14 residues. V lost 4 bases to trimming and J lost 4 bases, with 12 bases between them. This CDR3 reads CASSPRVGYNEQFF. The CDR3 nucleotides read TGTGCCAGCAGCCCCAGGGTCGGGTACAATGAGCAGTTCTTC.

The table lists this clone with a count of one. The rearrangement links TRBV10-2 to TRBJ2-1; 12 positions agree with TRBD2. This CDR3 has 18 amino acids. V lost 2 bases to trimming and J lost 0 bases; unmatched junction nucleotides: 5. Germline V lookup: CDR1 WSHSY, CDR2 SAAADI. CDR3 amino acids: CASSEAPGLAGSYNEQFF. DNA of the CDR3: TGCGCCAGCAGTGAGGCTCCGGGACTAGCGGGCTCCTACAATGAGCAGTTCTTC.

The chain combines TRBV10-3 with TRBJ1-1, with D perhaps TRBD1 (5 bases). V lost 6 bases and J lost 1, with 12 bases in between. Germline lookup yields CDR1 ENHRY and CDR2 SYGVKD. CDR3 size: 14 residues. Written as DNA, the CDR3 is TGTGCCATCAGGGGCCCCGGGGGGAACACTGAAGCTTTCTTT. It yields the protein CAIRGPGGNTEAFF.

The genes are TRBV5-5 and TRBJ1-2, with D possibly matching TRBD1 (5 bases). CDR3 length: 14 residues. With 4 bases removed from V and 4 bases from J, the gap between germline ends came to 14 bases. Germline V gives CDR1 SGHKS, CDR2 YYEKEE (reference sequence). DNA for the CDR3: TGTGCCAGCAGCGCGTCGACAGATACCTATGGCTACACCTTC. Amino acids: CASSASTDTYGYTF.

The V gene is TRBV4-1, the J gene TRBJ2-7; D is perhaps TRBD1 (5 bases). The CDR3 runs 16 residues. Germline V CDR1 and CDR2: MGHRA, YSYEKL. The ends were cut back, 3 bases at V and 4 bases at J, with 19 bases in the middle. Written as DNA, the CDR3 is TGCGCCAGCAGCCAGCCTACAGGAAACACCCCTTACGAGCAGTACTTC. This codes for CASSQPTGNTPYEQYF.